This passage covers 10 T cell receptor beta chains from one sample sequenced in a study of blood T cell repertoires in COVID-19. The assay was immunoSEQ multiplex PCR, and TCRdb's table has in-frame clones only and misses some. Of around 300,000 clones in the sample, around 90% were seen once. Sequencing was performed on peripheral blood. Receptors were obtained from a woman aged 40 to 50 with COVID-19, enrolled during active disease.

The chain combines TRBV7-3 with TRBJ2-1; 10 nucleotides align to TRBD2. The junction had 5 bases not matched to a gene; V was cut back by 2 bases and J by 7 bases. The CDR3 totals 15 residues. Germline V lookup: CDR1 SGHTA, CDR2 FQGTGA. CDR3 coding DNA: TGTGCCAGCAGCTTAGGAGCGGGAGGGTTGAATGAGCAGTTCTTC. It encodes CASSLGAGGLNEQFF.

V usage is TRBV10-2 and J usage is TRBJ1-2, with D unclear. Germline CDR1 and CDR2: WSHSY and SAAADI. This CDR3 region has 14 residues. The V end was cut by 1 base, the J end by 5 bases, with 11 bases between. CDR3 amino acids: CASSEFAEEYGYTF. In DNA, the CDR3 is TGCGCCAGCAGTGAGTTCGCGGAGGAATATGGCTACACCTTC.

This chain connects TRBV28 to TRBJ1-3; 7 bases are shared with TRBD1. Trimming at V came to 1 base and at J to 4 bases, leaving 1 base not matched to a gene. CDR1 MDHEN and CDR2 SYDVKM come from the germline V gene. The CDR3 covers 14 residues. As DNA, the CDR3 is TGTGCCAGCAGTTTATTAGGGGGCGGAAACACCATATATTTT. It encodes CASSLLGGGNTIYF.

The chain uses TRBV10-3 and TRBJ1-2; no firm D call. Germline CDR1 reads ENHRY; CDR2 reads SYGVKD. This CDR3 comprises 12 residues. The V end lost 3 bases, the J end lost 5 bases, and 7 bases lay between the germline ends. The CDR3 is CAISDTGYGYTF. The CDR3, as DNA: TGTGCCATCAGTGACACGGGTTATGGCTACACCTTC.

The J gene is TRBJ1-4, the V gene TRBV4-3, with TRBD1 matching 7 bases. The V and J ends lost 4 bases and 3 bases, in that order; junction bases with no gene match: 14. The CDR3 has 18 residues. Germline lookup yields CDR1 LGHNA and CDR2 YSLEER. This CDR3 is CASSRSPIRTGPNEKLFF. The CDR3 DNA reads TGCGCCAGCAGCCGTTCCCCAATCAGGACAGGCCCTAATGAAAAACTGTTTTTT.

The chain is built from TRBV4-1 and TRBJ1-6; D gene uncertain. The CDR3 runs 17 residues. Germline CDR1 is MGHRA and CDR2 is YSYEKL. V was pared by 1 base and J by 7 bases, with 17 bases between. The CDR3 loop reads CASSQGAAFLANSPLHF. The CDR3 nucleotides read TGCGCCAGCAGCCAAGGGGCTGCTTTCTTGGCCAATTCACCCCTCCACTTT.

The CDR3 reads CASSVQGRITGNTIYF. The CDR3 coding sequence is TGTGCCAGTAGTGTACAGGGGAGGATAACTGGAAACACCATATATTTT. This rearrangement joins TRBV19 to TRBJ1-3, with TRBD1 matching 7 bases. Per the germline V gene, CDR1 is LNHDA and CDR2 is SQIVND (reference sequence). The CDR3 extends over 16 amino acids. The J segment lost 2 bases and the V segment lost 5 bases, leaving 9 bases of the junction unmatched. Filled out from reference TRBV19 and TRBJ1-3, the complete variable domain reads DGGITQSPKYLFRKEGQNVTLSCEQNLNHDAMYWYRQDPGQGLRLIYYSQIVNDFQKGDIAEGYSVSREKKESFPLTVTSAQKNPTAFYLCASSVQGRITGNTIYFGEGSWLTVV.

V usage is TRBV25-1 and J usage is TRBJ2-5; 7 nucleotides agree with TRBD2. The V gene end was trimmed by 4 bases and the J gene end by 2 bases; junction bases not matched to a gene: 10. The CDR3 covers 16 residues. Germline V CDR1 and CDR2: MGHDK, SYGVNS. CDR3: CASSGSVGRGQETQYF. The CDR3 DNA is TGTGCCAGCAGTGGGTCGGTTGGGAGGGGACAAGAGACCCAGTACTTC.

The chain recombines TRBV2 with TRBJ2-1; 7 bases fit TRBD1. CDR1 is SNHLY and CDR2 is FYNNEI in the germline V gene. Trimming removed 1 base from V and 7 bases from J; junction bases left unmatched: 1. The CDR3 sequence is 13 residues long. CDR3 in amino acids: CASSEEQGNEQFF. As DNA, the CDR3 is TGTGCCAGCAGTGAAGAACAGGGGAATGAGCAGTTCTTC.

The chain joins TRBV27 to TRBJ2-2, with D perhaps TRBD1 (5 bases). The CDR3 runs 17 residues. With 2 bases removed from V and 0 bases from J, the gap between germline ends came to 13 bases. The germline CDR1 and CDR2 sequences are MNHEY and SMNVEV (reference sequence). In DNA, the CDR3 is TGTGCCAGCAGTTTAGGGGCCCTGCCACCGAACACCGGGGAGCTGTTTTTT. Its protein is CASSLGALPPNTGELFF.